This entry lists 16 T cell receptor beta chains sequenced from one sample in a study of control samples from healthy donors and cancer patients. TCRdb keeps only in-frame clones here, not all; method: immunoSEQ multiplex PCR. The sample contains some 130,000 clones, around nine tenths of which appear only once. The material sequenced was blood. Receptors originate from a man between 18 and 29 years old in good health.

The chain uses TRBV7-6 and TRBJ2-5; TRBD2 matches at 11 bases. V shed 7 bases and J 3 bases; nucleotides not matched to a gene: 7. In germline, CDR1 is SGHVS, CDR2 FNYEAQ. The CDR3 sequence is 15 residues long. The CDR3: CASTPGTSGKETQYF. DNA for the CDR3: TGTGCCAGCACCCCAGGGACTAGCGGAAAAGAGACCCAGTACTTC.

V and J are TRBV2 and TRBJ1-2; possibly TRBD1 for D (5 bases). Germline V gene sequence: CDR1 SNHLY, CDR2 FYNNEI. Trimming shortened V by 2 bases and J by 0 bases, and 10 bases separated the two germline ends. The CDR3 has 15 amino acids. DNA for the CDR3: TGTGCCAGCAGTGAATTGGGGGAGGCTAACTATGGCTACACCTTC. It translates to CASSELGEANYGYTF.

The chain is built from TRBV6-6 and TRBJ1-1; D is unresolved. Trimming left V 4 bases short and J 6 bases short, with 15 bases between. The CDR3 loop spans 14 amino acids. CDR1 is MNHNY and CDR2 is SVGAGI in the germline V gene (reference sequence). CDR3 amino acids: CASSLLRAQPEAFF. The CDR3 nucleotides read TGTGCCAGCAGTTTACTACGGGCCCAGCCTGAAGCTTTCTTT.

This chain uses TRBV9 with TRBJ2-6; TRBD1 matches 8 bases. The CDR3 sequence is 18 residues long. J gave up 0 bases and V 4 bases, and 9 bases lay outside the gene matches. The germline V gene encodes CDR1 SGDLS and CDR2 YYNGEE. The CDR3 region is CASSSYGQGRSGANVLTF. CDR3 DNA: TGTGCCAGCAGCTCCTACGGACAGGGACGCTCTGGGGCCAACGTCCTGACTTTC.

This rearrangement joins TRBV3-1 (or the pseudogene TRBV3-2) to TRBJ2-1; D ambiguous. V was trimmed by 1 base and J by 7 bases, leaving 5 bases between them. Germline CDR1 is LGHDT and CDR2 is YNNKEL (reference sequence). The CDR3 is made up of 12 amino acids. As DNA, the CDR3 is TGTGCCAGCAGCCAAGCAAGGAATGAGCAGTTCTTC. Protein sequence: CASSQARNEQFF.

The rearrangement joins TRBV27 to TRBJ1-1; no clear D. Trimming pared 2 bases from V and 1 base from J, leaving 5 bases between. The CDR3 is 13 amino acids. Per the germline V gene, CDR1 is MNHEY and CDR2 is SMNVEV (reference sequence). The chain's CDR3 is CASSLRRNTEAFF. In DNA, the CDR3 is TGTGCCAGCAGTTTAAGGCGGAACACTGAAGCTTTCTTT.

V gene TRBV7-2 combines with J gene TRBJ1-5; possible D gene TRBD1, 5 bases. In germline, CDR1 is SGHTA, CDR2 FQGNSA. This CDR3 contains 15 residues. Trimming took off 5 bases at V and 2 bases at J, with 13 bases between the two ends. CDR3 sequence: CASSPLGGGNQPQHF. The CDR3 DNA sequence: TGTGCCAGCAGCCCTCTTGGAGGGGGCAATCAGCCCCAGCATTTT.

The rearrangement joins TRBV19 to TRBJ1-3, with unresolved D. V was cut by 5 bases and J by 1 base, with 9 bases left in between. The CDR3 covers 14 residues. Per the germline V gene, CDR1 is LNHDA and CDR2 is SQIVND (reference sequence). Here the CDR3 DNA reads TGTGCCAGTAGTCCCCAGGATTCTGGAAACACCATATATTTT. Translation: CASSPQDSGNTIYF.

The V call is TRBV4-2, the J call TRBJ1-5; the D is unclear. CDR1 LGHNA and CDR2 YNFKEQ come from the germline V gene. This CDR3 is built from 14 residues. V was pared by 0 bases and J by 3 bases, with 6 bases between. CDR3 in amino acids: CASSQDRDNQPQHF. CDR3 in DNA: TGTGCCAGCAGCCAAGATCGTGACAATCAGCCCCAGCATTTT.

CDR3 DNA: TGTGCCAGCAGCGCGACAGAATTCCTACCCCTCCACTTT. Protein: CASSATEFLPLHF. This rearrangement joins TRBV3-1 (or the pseudogene TRBV3-2) to TRBJ1-6; TRBD1 is a possible D gene (5 bases). Trimming took off 5 bases at V and 12 bases at J, with 14 bases between the two ends. Germline CDR1 is LGHDT and CDR2 is YNNKEL (reference sequence). The CDR3 totals 13 residues.

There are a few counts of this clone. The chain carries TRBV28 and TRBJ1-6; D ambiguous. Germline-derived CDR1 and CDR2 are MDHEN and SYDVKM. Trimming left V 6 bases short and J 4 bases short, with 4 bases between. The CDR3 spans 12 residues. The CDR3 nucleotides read TGTGCCAGCAGGGTTTATAATTCACCCCTCCACTTT. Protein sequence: CASRVYNSPLHF.

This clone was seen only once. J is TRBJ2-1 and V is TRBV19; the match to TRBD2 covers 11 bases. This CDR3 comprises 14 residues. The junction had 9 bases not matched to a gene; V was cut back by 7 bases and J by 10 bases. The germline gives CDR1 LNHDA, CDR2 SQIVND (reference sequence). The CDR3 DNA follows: TGTGCCAGTAAAAATAGCGGGAGGGCTGGCGAGCAGTTCTTC. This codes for CASKNSGRAGEQFF.

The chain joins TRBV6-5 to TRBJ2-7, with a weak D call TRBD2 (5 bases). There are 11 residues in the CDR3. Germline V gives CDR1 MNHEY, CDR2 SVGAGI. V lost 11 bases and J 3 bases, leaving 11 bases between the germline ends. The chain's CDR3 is CAVRGVYEQYF. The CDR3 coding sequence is TGTGCCGTCCGGGGAGTCTACGAGCAGTACTTC.

The chain's CDR3 is CASSPGRGAGADTQYF. The CDR3 coding sequence is TGTGCCAGCAGCCCCGGGCGGGGGGCGGGGGCAGATACGCAGTATTTT. The chain carries TRBV7-2 and TRBJ2-3; 8 bases are shared with TRBD2. With 5 bases clipped from V and 4 bases from J, the junction kept 11 bases outside the gene matches. Germline CDR1 is SGHTA and CDR2 is FQGNSA. The CDR3 covers 16 residues.

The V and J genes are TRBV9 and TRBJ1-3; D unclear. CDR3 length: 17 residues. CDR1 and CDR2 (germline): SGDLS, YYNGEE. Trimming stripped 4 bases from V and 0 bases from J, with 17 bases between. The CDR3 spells CASSPRAWTNSGNTIYF. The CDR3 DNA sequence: TGTGCCAGCAGCCCGAGAGCCTGGACCAACTCTGGAAACACCATATATTTT.

Here the CDR3 DNA reads TGTGCCAGCGGAGGAACTGAAGCTTTCTTT. As protein: CASGGTEAFF. The rearrangement links TRBV2 to TRBJ1-1; the D is unclear. Germline loops: CDR1 SNHLY, CDR2 FYNNEI. This CDR3 comprises 10 residues. V was pared by 8 bases and J by 5 bases, with 6 bases between.